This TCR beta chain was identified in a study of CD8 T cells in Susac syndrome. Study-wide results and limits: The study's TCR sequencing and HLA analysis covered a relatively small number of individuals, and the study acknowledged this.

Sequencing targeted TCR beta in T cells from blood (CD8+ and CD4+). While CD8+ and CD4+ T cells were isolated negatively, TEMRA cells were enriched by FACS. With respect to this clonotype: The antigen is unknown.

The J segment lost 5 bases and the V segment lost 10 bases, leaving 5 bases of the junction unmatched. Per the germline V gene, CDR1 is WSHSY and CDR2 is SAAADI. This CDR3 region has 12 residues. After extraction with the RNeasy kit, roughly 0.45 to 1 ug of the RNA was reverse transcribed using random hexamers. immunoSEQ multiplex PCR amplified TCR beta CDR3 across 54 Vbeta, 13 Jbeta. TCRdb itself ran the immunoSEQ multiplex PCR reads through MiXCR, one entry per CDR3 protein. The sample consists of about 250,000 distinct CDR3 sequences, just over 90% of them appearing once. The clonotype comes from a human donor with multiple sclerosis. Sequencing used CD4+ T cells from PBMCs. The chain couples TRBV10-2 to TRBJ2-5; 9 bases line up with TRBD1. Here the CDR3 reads CATVDRGETQYF. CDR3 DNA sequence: TGCGCCACTGTTGACAGGGGGGAGACCCAGTACTTC.